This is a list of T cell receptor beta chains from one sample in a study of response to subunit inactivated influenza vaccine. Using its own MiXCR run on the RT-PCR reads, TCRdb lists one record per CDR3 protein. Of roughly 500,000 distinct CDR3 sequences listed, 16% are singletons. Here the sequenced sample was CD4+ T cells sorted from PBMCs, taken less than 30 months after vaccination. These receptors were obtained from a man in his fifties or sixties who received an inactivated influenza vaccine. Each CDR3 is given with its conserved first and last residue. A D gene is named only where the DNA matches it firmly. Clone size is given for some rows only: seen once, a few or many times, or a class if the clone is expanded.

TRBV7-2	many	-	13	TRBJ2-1	CASSQMSYNEQFF	TGTGCCAGCAGCCAAATGTCATACAATGAGCAGTTCTTC
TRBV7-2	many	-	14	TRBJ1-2	CASSLSQPYYGYTF	TGTGCCAGCAGCTTAAGTCAGCCTTACTATGGCTACACCTTC
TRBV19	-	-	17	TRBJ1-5	CASSIGPGWSSNQPQHF	TGTGCCAGTAGTATAGGCCCTGGCTGGAGTAGCAATCAGCCCCAGCATTTT
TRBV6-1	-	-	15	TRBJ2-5	CASREKQPREETQYF	TGTGCCAGCAGGGAGAAACAGCCGCGGGAAGAGACCCAGTACTTC
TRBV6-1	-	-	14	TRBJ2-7	CASSEAGGSYEQYF	TGTGCCAGCAGTGAAGCGGGAGGCTCCTACGAGCAGTACTTC
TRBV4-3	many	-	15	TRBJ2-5	CASSQERTTSGTQYF	TGCGCCAGCAGCCAAGAAAGGACCACCAGTGGGACCCAGTACTTC
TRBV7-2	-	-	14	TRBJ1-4	CASSFMGGNEKLFF	TGTGCCAGCAGCTTTATGGGCGGGAATGAAAAACTGTTTTTT
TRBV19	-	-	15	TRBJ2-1	CATRGDLLTPNEQFF	TGTGCCACTAGGGGAGATCTTTTAACTCCCAATGAGCAGTTCTTC
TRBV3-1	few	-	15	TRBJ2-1	CASSHPISSYNEQFF	TGTGCCAGCAGCCACCCCATTTCCTCCTACAATGAGCAGTTCTTC
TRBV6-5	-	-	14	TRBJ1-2	CASSSREEGYGYTF	TGTGCCAGCAGTTCCCGCGAGGAGGGCTATGGCTACACCTTC
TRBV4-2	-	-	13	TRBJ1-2	CASTQSFSLGYTF	TGTGCCAGCACCCAGAGTTTTAGCCTTGGCTACACCTTC
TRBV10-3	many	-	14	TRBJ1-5	CAISESDSNQPQHF	TGTGCCATCAGTGAGTCTGATAGCAATCAGCCCCAGCATTTT
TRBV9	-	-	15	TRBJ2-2	CASSPRHANTGELFF	TGTGCCAGCAGCCCGAGGCACGCGAACACCGGGGAGCTGTTTTTT
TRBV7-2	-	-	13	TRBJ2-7	CASSLPGYYEQYF	TGTGCCAGCAGCTTGCCAGGGTACTACGAGCAGTACTTC
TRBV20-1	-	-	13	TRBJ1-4	CSANEGGGEKLFF	TGCAGTGCTAATGAAGGGGGAGGAGAAAAACTGTTTTTT
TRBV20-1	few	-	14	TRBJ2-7	CSAGERGWGYEQYF	TGCAGTGCTGGAGAAAGAGGATGGGGCTACGAGCAGTACTTC
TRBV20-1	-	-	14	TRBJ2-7	CSADNGITAHEQYF	TGCAGTGCTGACAACGGGATTACAGCACACGAGCAGTACTTC
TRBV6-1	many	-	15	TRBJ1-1	CASNDDWTENTEAFF	TGTGCCAGCAATGACGACTGGACGGAGAACACTGAAGCTTTCTTT
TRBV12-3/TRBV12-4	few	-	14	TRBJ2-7	CASSLFGALGEQYF	TGTGCCAGCAGTTTATTCGGGGCATTGGGTGAGCAGTACTTC
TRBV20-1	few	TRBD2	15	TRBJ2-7	CSAISGLAGSYAQYF	TGCAGTGCTATCTCGGGACTAGCGGGCTCCTACGCGCAGTACTTC
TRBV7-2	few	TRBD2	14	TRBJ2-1	CASSPGLAGGEQFF	TGTGCCAGCAGCCCCGGACTAGCCGGAGGAGAGCAGTTCTTC
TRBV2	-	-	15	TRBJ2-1	CASTPDGLSYNEQFF	TGTGCCTCTACTCCCGACGGACTATCCTACAATGAGCAGTTCTTC
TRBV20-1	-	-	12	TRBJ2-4	CSAQLAKNIQYF	TGCAGTGCTCAGCTAGCCAAAAACATTCAGTACTTC
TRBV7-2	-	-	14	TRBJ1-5	CASSLAEVRQPQHF	TGTGCCAGCAGCTTAGCGGAGGTGAGGCAGCCCCAGCATTTT
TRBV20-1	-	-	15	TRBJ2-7	CSATRAVSRDYEQYF	TGCAGTGCAACCCGGGCGGTTTCGAGGGACTACGAGCAGTACTTC
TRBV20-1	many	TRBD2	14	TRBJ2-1	CSASGLAEVREQFF	TGCAGTGCGAGCGGACTAGCGGAGGTACGCGAGCAGTTCTTC
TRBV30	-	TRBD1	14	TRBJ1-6	CAWSPQGTGSPLHF	TGTGCCTGGAGTCCCCAAGGGACAGGGAGTCCCCTCCACTTT
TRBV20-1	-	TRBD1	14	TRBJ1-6	CSASSGGLNSPLHF	TGCAGTGCTAGTTCAGGGGGCTTGAATTCACCCCTCCACTTT
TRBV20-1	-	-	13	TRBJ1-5	CSAGAGSNQPQHF	TGCAGTGCTGGTGCGGGTAGCAATCAGCCCCAGCATTTT
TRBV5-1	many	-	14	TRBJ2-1	CASSLETSLNEQFF	TGCGCCAGCAGCTTGGAAACTAGTTTAAATGAGCAGTTCTTC
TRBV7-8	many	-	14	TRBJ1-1	CASSLSSANTEAFF	TGTGCCAGCAGCTTGAGTTCGGCGAACACTGAAGCTTTCTTT
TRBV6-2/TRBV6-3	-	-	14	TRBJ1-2	CASSYSVPRDGYTF	TGTGCCAGCAGTTACTCGGTCCCGCGAGATGGCTACACCTTC
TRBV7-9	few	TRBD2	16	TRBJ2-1	CASSYGLAGGNNEQFF	TGTGCCAGCAGTTATGGACTAGCGGGGGGGAACAATGAGCAGTTCTTC
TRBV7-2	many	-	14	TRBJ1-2	CASSLEGTGYGYTF	TGTGCCAGCAGCTTAGAGGGGACGGGCTATGGCTACACCTTC
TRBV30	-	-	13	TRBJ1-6	CAWSPGRWNPLHF	TGTGCCTGGAGTCCGGGGCGTTGGAACCCCCTCCACTTT
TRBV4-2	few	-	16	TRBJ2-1	CASSQGGGGNYNEQFF	TGTGCCAGCAGCCAGGGTGGAGGGGGAAACTACAATGAGCAGTTCTTC
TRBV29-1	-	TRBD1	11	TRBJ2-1	CSGRDRGPEFF	TGCAGCGGAAGGGACAGGGGGCCCGAGTTCTTC
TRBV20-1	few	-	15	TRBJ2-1	CSARDLLGSYNEQFF	TGCAGTGCTAGAGACCTTCTCGGGTCCTACAATGAGCAGTTCTTC
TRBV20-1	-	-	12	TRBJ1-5	CSASGEGEPQHF	TGCAGTGCTAGCGGGGAAGGCGAGCCCCAGCATTTT
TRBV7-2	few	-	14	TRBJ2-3	CASSWNRVEDTQYF	TGTGCCAGCAGCTGGAACAGGGTTGAGGATACGCAGTATTTT
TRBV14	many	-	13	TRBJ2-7	CASSRFDSGEQYF	TGTGCCAGCAGCCGCTTTGACTCTGGCGAGCAGTACTTC
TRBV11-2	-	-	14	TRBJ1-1	CASSLEGMITEAFF	TGTGCCAGCAGCTTAGAGGGAATGATCACTGAAGCTTTCTTT
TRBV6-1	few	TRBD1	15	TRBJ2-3	CASRQQGIYTDTQYF	TGTGCCAGCAGACAACAGGGGATTTACACAGATACGCAGTATTTT
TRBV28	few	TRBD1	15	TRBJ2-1	CASRKGQGARHEQFF	TGTGCCAGCAGGAAAGGACAGGGGGCTCGGCATGAGCAGTTCTTC
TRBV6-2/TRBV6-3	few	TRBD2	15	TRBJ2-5	CASRPTSGRWETQYF	TGTGCCAGCAGGCCTACTAGCGGGAGATGGGAGACCCAGTACTTC
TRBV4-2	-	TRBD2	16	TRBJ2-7	CASSQNSGRKSYEQYF	TGTGCCAGCAGCCAGAATAGCGGGAGGAAGAGCTACGAGCAGTACTTC
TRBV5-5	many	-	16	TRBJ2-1	CASSLTRRSGHNEQFF	TGTGCCAGCAGCTTGACTAGGAGGTCCGGGCACAATGAGCAGTTCTTC
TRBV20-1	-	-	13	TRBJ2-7	CSASYRAGYEQYF	TGCAGTGCTAGTTACCGGGCTGGATACGAGCAGTACTTC
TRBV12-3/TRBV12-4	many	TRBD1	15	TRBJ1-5	CASSPRQGGPRAQHF	TGTGCCAGCAGTCCCCGACAGGGGGGCCCACGAGCCCAGCATTTT